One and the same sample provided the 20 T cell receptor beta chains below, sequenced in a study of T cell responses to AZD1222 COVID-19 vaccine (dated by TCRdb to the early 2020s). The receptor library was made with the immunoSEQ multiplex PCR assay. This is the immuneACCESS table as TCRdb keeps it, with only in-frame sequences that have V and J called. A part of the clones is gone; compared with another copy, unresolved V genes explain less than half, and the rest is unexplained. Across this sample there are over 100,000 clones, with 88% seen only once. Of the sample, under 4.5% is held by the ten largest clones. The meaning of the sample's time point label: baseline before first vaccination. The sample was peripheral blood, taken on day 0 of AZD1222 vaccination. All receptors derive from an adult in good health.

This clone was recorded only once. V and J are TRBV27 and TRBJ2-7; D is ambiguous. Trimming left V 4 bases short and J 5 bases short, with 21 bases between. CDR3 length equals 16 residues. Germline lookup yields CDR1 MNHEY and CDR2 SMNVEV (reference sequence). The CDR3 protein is CASSSSLAWSMHEQYF. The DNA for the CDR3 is TGTGCCAGCAGTTCCTCCCTGGCCTGGTCCATGCACGAGCAGTACTTC.

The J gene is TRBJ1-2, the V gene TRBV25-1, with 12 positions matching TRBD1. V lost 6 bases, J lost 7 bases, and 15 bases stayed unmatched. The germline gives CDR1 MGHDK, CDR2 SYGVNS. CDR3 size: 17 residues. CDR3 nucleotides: TGTGCCAGCAGGGATACTAACCGGGACAGGGGGCCTGCTGGCTACACCTTC. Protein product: CASRDTNRDRGPAGYTF.

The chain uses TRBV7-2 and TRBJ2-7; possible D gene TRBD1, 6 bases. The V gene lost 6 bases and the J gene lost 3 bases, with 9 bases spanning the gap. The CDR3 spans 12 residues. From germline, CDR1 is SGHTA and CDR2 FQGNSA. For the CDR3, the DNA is TGTGCCAGCAGTCAAGGGGGCTACGAGCAGTACTTC. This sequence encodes CASSQGGYEQYF.

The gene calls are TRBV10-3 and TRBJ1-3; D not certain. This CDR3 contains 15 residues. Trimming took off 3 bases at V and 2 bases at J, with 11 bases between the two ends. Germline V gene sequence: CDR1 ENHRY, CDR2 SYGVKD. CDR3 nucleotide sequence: TGTGCCATCAGTGATTCGATTCGGACTGGAAACACCATATATTTT. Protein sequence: CAISDSIRTGNTIYF.

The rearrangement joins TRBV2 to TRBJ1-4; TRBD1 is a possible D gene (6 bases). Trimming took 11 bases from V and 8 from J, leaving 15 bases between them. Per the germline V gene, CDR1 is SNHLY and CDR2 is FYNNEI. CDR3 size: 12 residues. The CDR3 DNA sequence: TGTGCCCTCAGGGGAAACGGGGAAAAACTGTTTTTT. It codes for CALRGNGEKLFF.

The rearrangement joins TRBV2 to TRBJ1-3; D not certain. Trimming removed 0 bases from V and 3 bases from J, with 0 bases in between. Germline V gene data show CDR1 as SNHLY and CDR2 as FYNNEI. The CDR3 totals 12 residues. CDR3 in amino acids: CASSEAGNTIYF. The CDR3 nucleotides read TGTGCCAGCAGTGAAGCTGGAAACACCATATATTTT.

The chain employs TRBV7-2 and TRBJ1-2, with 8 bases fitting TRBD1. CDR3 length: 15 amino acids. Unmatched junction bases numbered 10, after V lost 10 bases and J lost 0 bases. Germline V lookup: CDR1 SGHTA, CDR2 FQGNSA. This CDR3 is CATDGQGLTNYGYTF. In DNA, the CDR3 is TGTGCCACCGATGGACAGGGCCTTACTAACTATGGCTACACCTTC.

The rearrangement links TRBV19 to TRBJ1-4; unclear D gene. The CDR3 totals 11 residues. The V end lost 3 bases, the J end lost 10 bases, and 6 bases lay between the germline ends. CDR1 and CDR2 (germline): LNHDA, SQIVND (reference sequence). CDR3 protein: CASSMGRKLFF. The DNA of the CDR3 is TGTGCCAGTAGTATGGGCCGAAAACTGTTTTTT.

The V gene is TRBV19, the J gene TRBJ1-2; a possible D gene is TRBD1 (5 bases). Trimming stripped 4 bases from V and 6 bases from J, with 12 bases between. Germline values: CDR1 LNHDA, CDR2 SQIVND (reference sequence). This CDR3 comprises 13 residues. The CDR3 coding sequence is TGTGCCAGTAGTAACCAGGGACTACATGGCTACACCTTC. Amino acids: CASSNQGLHGYTF.

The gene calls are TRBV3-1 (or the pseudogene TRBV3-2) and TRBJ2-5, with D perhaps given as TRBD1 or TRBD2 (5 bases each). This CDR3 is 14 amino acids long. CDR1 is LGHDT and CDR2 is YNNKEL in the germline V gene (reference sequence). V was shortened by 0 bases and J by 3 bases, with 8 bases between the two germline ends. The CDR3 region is CASSQEGTKETQYF. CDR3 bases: TGTGCCAGCAGCCAAGAGGGGACCAAAGAGACCCAGTACTTC.

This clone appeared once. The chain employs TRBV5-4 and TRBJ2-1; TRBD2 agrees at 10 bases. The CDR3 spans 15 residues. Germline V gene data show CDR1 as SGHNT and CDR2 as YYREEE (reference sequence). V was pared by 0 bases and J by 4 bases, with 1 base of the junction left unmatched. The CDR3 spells CASSLGTSGYNEQFF. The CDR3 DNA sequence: TGTGCCAGCAGCTTGGGGACTAGCGGTTACAATGAGCAGTTCTTC.

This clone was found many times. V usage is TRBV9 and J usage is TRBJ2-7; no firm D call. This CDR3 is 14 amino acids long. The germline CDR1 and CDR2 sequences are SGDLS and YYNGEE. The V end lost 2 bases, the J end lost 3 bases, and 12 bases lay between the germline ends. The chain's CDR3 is CASSVGEVGYEQYF. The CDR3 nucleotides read TGTGCCAGCAGCGTGGGCGAAGTGGGCTACGAGCAGTACTTC. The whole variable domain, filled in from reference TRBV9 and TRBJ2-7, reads DSGVTQTPKHLITATGQRVTLRCSPRSGDLSVYWYQQSLDQGLQFLIQYYNGEERAKGNILERFSAQQFPDLHSELNLSSLELGDSALYFCASSVGEVGYEQYFGPGTRLTVT.

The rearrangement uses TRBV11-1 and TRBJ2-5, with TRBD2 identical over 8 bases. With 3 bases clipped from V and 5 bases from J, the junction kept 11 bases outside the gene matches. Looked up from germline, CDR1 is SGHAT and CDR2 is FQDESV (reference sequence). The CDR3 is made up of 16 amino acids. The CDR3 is CASSFRLAQMEETQYF. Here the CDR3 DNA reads TGTGCCAGCAGCTTCCGACTAGCGCAGATGGAGGAGACCCAGTACTTC.

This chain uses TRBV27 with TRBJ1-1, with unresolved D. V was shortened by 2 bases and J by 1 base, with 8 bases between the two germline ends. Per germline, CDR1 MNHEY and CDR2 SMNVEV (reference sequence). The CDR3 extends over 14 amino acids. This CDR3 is CASSLRGWNTEAFF. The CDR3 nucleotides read TGTGCCAGCAGTTTACGGGGATGGAACACTGAAGCTTTCTTT.

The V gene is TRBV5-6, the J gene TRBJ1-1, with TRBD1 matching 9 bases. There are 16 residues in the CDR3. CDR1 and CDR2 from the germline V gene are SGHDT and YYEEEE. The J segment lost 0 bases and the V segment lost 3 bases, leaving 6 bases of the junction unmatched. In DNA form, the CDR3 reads TGTGCCAGCAGCTCGGTCTACAGGGGGCTGAACACTGAAGCTTTCTTT. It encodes CASSSVYRGLNTEAFF.

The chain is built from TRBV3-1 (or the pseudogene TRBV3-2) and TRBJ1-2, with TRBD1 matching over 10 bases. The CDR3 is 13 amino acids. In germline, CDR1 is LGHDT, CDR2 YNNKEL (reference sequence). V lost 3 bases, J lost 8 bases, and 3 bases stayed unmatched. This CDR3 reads CASSHRTGGGYTF. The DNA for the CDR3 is TGTGCCAGCAGCCACCGGACAGGGGGAGGCTACACCTTC.

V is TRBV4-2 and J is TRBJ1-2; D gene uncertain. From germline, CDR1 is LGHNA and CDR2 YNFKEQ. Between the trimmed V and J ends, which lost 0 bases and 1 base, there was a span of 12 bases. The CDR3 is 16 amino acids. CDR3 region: CASSQDPGELNYGYTF. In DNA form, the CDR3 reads TGTGCCAGCAGCCAAGATCCCGGGGAGCTTAACTATGGCTACACCTTC.

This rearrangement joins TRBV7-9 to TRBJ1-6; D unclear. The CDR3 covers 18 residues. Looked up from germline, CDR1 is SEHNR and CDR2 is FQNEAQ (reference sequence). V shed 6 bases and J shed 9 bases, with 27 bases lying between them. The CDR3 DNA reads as TGTGCCAGCAGACCTTATACCACCGCCCGTACTTGGAGTTCACCCCTCCACTTT. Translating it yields CASRPYTTARTWSSPLHF.

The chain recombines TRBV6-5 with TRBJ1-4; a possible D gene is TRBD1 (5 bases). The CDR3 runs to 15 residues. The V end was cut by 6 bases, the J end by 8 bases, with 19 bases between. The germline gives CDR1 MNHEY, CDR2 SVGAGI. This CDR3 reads CASSHTPGRVEKLFF. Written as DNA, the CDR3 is TGTGCCAGCAGCCATACCCCAGGGCGGGTGGAAAAACTGTTTTTT.

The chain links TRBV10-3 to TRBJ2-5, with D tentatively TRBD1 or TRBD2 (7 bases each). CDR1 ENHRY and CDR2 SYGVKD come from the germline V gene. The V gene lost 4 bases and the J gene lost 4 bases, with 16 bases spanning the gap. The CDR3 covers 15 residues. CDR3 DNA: TGTGCCATCAGTGCCGCGACAGGGAGGGGAGAGACCCAGTACTTC. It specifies CAISAATGRGETQYF.